This T cell receptor (beta chain) stems from a study of cytomegalovirus exposure and HLA in healthy donors. Regarding the study as a whole: Rates of TCR association differed by HLA locus in a later analysis, with DRB1 highest and HLA-C lowest. Cytomegalovirus association was listed for about 150 TCR beta chains. Later analysis identified a missense DCLRE1C variant that was linked to TCR beta V- and J-gene trimming.

The PCR contained 60 Vbeta and 13 Jbeta primers. Here immunoSEQ multiplex PCR was the method, and the copy in TCRdb shows in-frame clones only, minus some. The sample has about 130,000 clones, roughly 82% seen once. The CDR3 covers 15 residues. The germline gives CDR1 SEHNR, CDR2 FQNEAQ (reference sequence). J gave up 8 bases and V 3 bases, and 12 bases lay outside the gene matches. About this clone: Its antigen remains unknown.

Likely unrecorded immune exposures existed in these nominally healthy donors. The rearrangement links TRBV7-9 to TRBJ1-2, with 7 bases aligning to TRBD1. Material for sequencing was PBMCs. This sequence was found in a boy aged 5-17 years in good health and CMV-seronegative. This CDR3 is CASSFGKGASQGYTF. The DNA for the CDR3 is TGTGCCAGCAGCTTTGGGAAGGGGGCTTCGCAGGGCTACACCTTC.